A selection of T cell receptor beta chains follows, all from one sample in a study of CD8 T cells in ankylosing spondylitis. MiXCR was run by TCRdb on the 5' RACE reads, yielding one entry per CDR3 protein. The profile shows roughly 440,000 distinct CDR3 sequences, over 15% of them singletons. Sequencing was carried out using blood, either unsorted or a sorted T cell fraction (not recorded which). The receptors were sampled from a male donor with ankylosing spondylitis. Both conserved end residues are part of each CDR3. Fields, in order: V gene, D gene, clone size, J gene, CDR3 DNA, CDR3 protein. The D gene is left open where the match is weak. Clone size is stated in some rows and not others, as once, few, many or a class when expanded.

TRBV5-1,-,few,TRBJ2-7,TGCGCCAGCAGCTTGGCCGTCAGGTCCCCTCCCTACGAGCAGTACTTC,CASSLAVRSPPYEQYF
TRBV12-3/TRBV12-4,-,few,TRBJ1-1,TGTGCCAGCAGTTTTACTGGAGATAAGAACACTGAAGCTTTCTTT,CASSFTGDKNTEAFF
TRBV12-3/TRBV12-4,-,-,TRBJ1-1,TGTGCCAGCCTAAGGGGGATTGGTGAAGCTTTCTTT,CASLRGIGEAFF
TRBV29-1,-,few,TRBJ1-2,TGCAGCGTTGAGCATCTTAACTATGGCTACACCTTC,CSVEHLNYGYTF
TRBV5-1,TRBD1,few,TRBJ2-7,TGCGCCAGCAGCGCCCAGGGGGCCTCCTACGAGCAGTACTTC,CASSAQGASYEQYF
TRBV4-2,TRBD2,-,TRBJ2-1,TGTGCCAGCAGCCAAGATGGACTAGCGGGAGACGAGCAGTTCTTC,CASSQDGLAGDEQFF
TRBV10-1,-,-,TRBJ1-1,TGCGCCAGCAGACCCGGGGTAGGCACTGAAGCTTTCTTT,CASRPGVGTEAFF
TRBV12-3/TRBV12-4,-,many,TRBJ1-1,TGTGCCAGCCGTTACCCGGGGGGGCTCACTGAAGCTTTCTTT,CASRYPGGLTEAFF
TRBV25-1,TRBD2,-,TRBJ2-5,TGTGCCAGCAGTGAATTCAGCGGGGAAGCGGAGACCCAGTACTTC,CASSEFSGEAETQYF
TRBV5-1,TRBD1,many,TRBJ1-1,TGCGCCAGCAGCCAAGGACAGGGAGGTATGAACACTGAAGCTTTCTTT,CASSQGQGGMNTEAFF
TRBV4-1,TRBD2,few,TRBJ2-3,TGCGCCAGCAGCCAAAGCCCCGGACTAGCGGCCACAGATACGCAGTATTTT,CASSQSPGLAATDTQYF
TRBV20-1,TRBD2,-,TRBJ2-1,TGCAGTGCTAGAGACGCCTCCGGGACTAGCGGGAGGAGCTCCTACAATGAGCAGTTCTTC,CSARDASGTSGRSSYNEQFF
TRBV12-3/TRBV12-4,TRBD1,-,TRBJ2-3,TGTGCCAGCAGTTTGGGGGACAGACGCACAGATACGCAGTATTTT,CASSLGDRRTDTQYF
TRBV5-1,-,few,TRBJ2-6,TGCGCCAGCAGCCCCGGAGGGTCGGTTAGCTCTGGGGCCAACGTCCTGACTTTC,CASSPGGSVSSGANVLTF
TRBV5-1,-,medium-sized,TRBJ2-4,TGCGCCAGCAGCTTGAACGACGGGGTATCCAAAAACATTCAGTACTTC,CASSLNDGVSKNIQYF
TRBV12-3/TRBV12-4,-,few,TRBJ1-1,TGTGCGAGCGGGGGGCGAGACACTGAAGCTTTCTTT,CASGGRDTEAFF
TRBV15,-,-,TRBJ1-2,TGTGCCACCAGCAGAGATCTTGAAGGGAACTATGGCTACACCTTC,CATSRDLEGNYGYTF
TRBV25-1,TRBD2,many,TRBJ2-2,TGTGCCAGCAGTGAACTAGGGAGGGCCGGGGAGCTGTTTTTT,CASSELGRAGELFF
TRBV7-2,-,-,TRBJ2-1,TGTGCCAGCACAGACACGAGCTCCTACAATGAGCAGTTCTTC,CASTDTSSYNEQFF
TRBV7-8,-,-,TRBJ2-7,TGTGCCAGCCAACGTGACTACGAGCAGTACTTC,CASQRDYEQYF
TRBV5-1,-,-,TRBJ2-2,TGCGCCAGCTCCCCCAGGGGGGACGCGAACACCGGGGAGCTGTTTTTT,CASSPRGDANTGELFF
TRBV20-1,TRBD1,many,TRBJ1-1,TGCAGTGCTCCAAAGACAGGGGTGGACACTGAAGCTTTCTTT,CSAPKTGVDTEAFF
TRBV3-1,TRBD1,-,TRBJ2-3,TGTGCCAGCAGCCGGGGGACAGGGGGCAGAGATACGCAGTATTTT,CASSRGTGGRDTQYF
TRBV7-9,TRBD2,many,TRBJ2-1,TGTGCCAGCAGCGGGCGTAGCGGGAGCTCCTACAATGAGCAGTTCTTC,CASSGRSGSSYNEQFF
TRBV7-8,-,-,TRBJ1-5,TGTGCCAGCGGCCCCCGTGGGGGGCAGCCCCAGCATTTT,CASGPRGGQPQHF
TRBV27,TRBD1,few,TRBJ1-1,TGTGCCAGCAGTGCAAACAGGGGTTCGGGTGAAGCTTTCTTT,CASSANRGSGEAFF
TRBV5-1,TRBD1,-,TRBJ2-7,TGCGCCAGCAGCTTGGCGAGGGACAGTTCCTACGAGCAGTACTTC,CASSLARDSSYEQYF
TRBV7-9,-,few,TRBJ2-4,TGTGCCAGCAGCTTAGGGACGCGGGACAGAGGGGACATTCAGTACTTC,CASSLGTRDRGDIQYF
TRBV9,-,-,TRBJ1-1,TGTGCCAGCAGCTCCCGCCATGGGGGCGGCACTGAAGCTTTCTTT,CASSSRHGGGTEAFF
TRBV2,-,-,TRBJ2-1,TGTGCCAGCAGTGGGTGGGCAGGCCACAATGAGCAGTTCTTC,CASSGWAGHNEQFF
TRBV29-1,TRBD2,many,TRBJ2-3,TGCAGCGTTCAAGGACTAGCCTCTGGGTCGCAGTATTTT,CSVQGLASGSQYF
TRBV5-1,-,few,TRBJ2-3,TGCGCCAGCAGCCCCCCCGATACCACAGATACGCAGTATTTT,CASSPPDTTDTQYF
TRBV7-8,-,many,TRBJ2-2,TGTGCCAGCAGCACGAACACCGGGGAGCTGTTTTTT,CASSTNTGELFF
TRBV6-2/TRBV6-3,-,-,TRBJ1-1,TGTGCCACCCACAGGGAACTCATGAACACTGAAGCTTTCTTT,CATHRELMNTEAFF
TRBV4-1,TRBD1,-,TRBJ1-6,TGCGCCAGCAGCCAAGTTGTCGGGACAGGGGGAGTAGCCCTCCACTTT,CASSQVVGTGGVALHF
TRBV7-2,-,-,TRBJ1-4,TGTGCCAGCAGCTTAGTGGCAGGGCCGTCTAATGAAAAACTGTTTTTT,CASSLVAGPSNEKLFF
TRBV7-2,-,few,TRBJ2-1,TGTGCCAGCAGCGTTAGGCCGTTCAATGAGCAGTTCTTC,CASSVRPFNEQFF
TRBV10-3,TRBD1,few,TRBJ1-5,TGTGCCATCAGGTCGGGGACAGGGAACAATCAGCCCCAGCATTTT,CAIRSGTGNNQPQHF
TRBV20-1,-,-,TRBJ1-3,TGCAGTGCTACAGACGCTAGCTCTGGAAACACCATATATTTT,CSATDASSGNTIYF
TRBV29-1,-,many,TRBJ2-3,TGCAGCGCGCGGACAGAAGATACGCAGTATTTT,CSARTEDTQYF
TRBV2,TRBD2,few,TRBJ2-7,TGTGCCAGCAGAGAACAAGGACTAGCGGGGGCCTACGAGCAGTACTTC,CASREQGLAGAYEQYF
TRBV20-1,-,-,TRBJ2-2,TGCAGTGCCAGACCCCATTCGCAGACCGGGGAGCTGTTTTTT,CSARPHSQTGELFF
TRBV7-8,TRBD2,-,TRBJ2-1,TGTGCCAGCAGCCCGTCGACTAGCGGGGGGCCGGTGTTCTTC,CASSPSTSGGPVFF
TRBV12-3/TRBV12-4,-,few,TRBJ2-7,TGTGCCAGCAGTTACCCCAGGGGACCGGGCCTAGACTACGAGCAGTACTTC,CASSYPRGPGLDYEQYF
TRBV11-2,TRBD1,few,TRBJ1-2,TGTGCCAGCAGCTTCGTGGGAGGGGGCGCTAACTATGGCTACACCTTC,CASSFVGGGANYGYTF
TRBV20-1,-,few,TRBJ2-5,TGCAGTGCTCCGCCGTACCAAGAGACCCAGTACTTC,CSAPPYQETQYF
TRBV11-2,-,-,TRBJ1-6,TGTGCCAGCAGCTTATTTACGGCGGGAGCGAGTTCACCCCTCCACTTT,CASSLFTAGASSPLHF